Listed below are T cell receptor beta chains from one sample, sequenced in a study of CD8+ T cells in alopecia areata. Assay: immunoSEQ multiplex PCR; the TCRdb copy retains only in-frame clones and omits some. This table holds some 220,000 clones, more than 45% found once. Sample: CD4+ T cells sorted from blood, taken at week 4, from a patient treated with tofacitinib. Every receptor here comes from a human donor with alopecia areata. Both conserved end residues are part of each CDR3. The D gene is left open where the match is weak. Size tells how often a clone was seen (once, few, many) or the class of an expanded clone, and some rows leave it out.

TRBJ2-1 | TRBD2 | - | TRBV5-1 | CASSLGSGGGSYNEQFF
TRBJ2-1 | - | - | TRBV30 | CAGGPGGPEQFF
TRBJ2-2 | TRBD1 | - | TRBV7-2 | CASSLGWARQGTGELFF
TRBJ1-1 | - | few | TRBV11-2 | CASTLRSGWTEAFF
TRBJ2-3 | - | few | TRBV21-1 | CASSKSSGHSTDTQYF
TRBJ1-5 | - | - | TRBV7-2 | CASSPGIQPQHF
TRBJ2-4 | - | - | TRBV19 | CASRLYEENIQYF
TRBJ2-2 | - | few | TRBV2 | CASSDRGNTGELFF
TRBJ2-5 | - | - | TRBV30 | CAWGQGVRETQYF
TRBJ2-7 | TRBD1 | few | TRBV29-1 | CSVEPGQGVGQYF
TRBJ1-3 | - | few | TRBV9 | CASSVDRFSGNTIYF
TRBJ1-6 | - | - | TRBV4-1 | CASSQGEGRDPNNSPLHF
TRBJ2-7 | - | - | TRBV23-1 | CASSLLPMGSYEQYF
TRBJ2-7 | - | - | TRBV7-3 | CASSLGDPTIYEQYF
TRBJ1-1 | - | few | TRBV14 | CASSRLTVNTEAFF
TRBJ2-1 | - | many | TRBV7-9 | CASSPANEQFF
TRBJ1-3 | - | many | TRBV5-5 | CASSRVQGSGNTIYF
TRBJ2-3 | TRBD1 | - | TRBV5-1 | CASRADGTGGQDTQYF
TRBJ2-5 | TRBD1 | - | TRBV30 | CAWGGQGLGTQYF
TRBJ1-2 | TRBD1 | - | TRBV5-1 | CASSLSYGTGDGYTF
TRBJ2-7 | - | - | TRBV5-1 | CASSLDRDYEQYF
TRBJ1-2 | TRBD1 | - | TRBV4-1 | CASSQVGGPGGDDYGYTF
TRBJ1-2 | - | - | TRBV30 | CAWASYGYTF
TRBJ2-2 | - | - | TRBV29-1 | CSVGGTINTGELFF
TRBJ2-3 | TRBD2 | once | TRBV5-1 | CASSPGLAVDTQYF
TRBJ2-1 | TRBD2 | few | TRBV10-3 | CAISLARSENEQFF
TRBJ1-2 | - | few | TRBV25-1 | CASSVIGDNYGYTF
- | - | - | TRBV29-1 | CSVPGPAYEQYF
TRBJ2-3 | TRBD1 | - | TRBV9 | CASSPRTGGGTDTQYF
TRBJ2-2 | - | few | TRBV27 | CASSKSKPNTGELFF
TRBJ1-1 | - | - | TRBV2 | CASSEARGRNTEAFF
TRBJ2-3 | TRBD1 | - | TRBV29-1 | CSVALQGGTDTQYF
TRBJ1-1 | - | - | TRBV7-2 | CASSLGGFTEAFF
TRBJ1-2 | - | - | TRBV30 | CAWSDADGYTF
TRBJ1-5 | - | many | TRBV2 | CASSQRGGYQPQHF
TRBJ1-5 | - | few | TRBV27 | CASRPQGNSNQPQHF
TRBJ2-2 | - | few | TRBV2 | CASRDRVNTGELFF